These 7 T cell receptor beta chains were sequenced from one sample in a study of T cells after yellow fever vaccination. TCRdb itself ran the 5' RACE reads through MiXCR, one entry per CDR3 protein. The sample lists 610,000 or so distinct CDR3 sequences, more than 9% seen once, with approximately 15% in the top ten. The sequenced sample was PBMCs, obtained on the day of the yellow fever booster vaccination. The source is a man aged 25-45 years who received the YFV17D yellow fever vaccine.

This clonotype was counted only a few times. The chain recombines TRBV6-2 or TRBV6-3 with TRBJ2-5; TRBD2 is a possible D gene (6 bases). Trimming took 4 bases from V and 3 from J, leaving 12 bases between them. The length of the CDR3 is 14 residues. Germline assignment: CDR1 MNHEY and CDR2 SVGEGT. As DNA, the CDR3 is TGTGCCAGCAGTTCCCCGACTAGGGAAGAGACCCAGTACTTC. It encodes CASSSPTREETQYF.

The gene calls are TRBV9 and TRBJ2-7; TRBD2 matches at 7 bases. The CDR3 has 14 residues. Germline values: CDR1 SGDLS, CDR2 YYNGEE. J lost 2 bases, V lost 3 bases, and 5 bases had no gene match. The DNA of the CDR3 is TGTGCCAGCAGCGAGGGACTATTACCCTACGAGCAGTACTTC. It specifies CASSEGLLPYEQYF. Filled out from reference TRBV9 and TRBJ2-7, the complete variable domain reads DSGVTQTPKHLITATGQRVTLRCSPRSGDLSVYWYQQSLDQGLQFLIQYYNGEERAKGNILERFSAQQFPDLHSELNLSSLELGDSALYFCASSEGLLPYEQYFGPGTRLTVT.

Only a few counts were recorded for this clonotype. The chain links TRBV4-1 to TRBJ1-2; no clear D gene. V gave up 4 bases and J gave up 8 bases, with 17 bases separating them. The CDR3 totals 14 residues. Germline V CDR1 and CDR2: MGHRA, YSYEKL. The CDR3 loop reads CASSPQDLPAGYTF. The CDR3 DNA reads TGCGCCAGCAGCCCGCAAGATTTACCGGCCGGCTACACCTTC.

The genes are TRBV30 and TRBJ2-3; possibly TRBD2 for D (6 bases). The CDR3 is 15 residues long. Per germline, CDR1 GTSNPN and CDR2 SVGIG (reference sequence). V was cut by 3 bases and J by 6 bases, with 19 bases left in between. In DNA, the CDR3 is TGTGCCTGGAGGGCGGGATCCCGGCAAGGGGATACGCAGTATTTT. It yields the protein CAWRAGSRQGDTQYF.

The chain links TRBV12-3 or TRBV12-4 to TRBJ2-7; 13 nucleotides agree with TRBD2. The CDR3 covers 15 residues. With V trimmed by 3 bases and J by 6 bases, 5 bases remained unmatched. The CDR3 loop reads CASSFFGTSGTEQYF. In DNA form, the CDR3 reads TGTGCCAGCAGTTTCTTTGGGACTAGCGGGACCGAGCAGTACTTC.

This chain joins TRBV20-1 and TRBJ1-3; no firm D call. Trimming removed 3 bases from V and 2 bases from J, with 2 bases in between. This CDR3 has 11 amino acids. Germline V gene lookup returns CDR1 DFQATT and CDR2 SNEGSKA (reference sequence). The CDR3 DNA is TGCAGTGCTAGTCCTGGAAACACCATATATTTT. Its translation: CSASPGNTIYF.

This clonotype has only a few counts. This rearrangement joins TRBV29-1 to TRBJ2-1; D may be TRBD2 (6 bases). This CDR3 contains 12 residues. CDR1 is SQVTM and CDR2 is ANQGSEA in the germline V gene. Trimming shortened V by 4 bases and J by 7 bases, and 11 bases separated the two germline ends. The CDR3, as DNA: TGCAGCGTTGCCTTGGGGGGAAATGAGCAGTTCTTC. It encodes CSVALGGNEQFF.